The present T cell receptor beta chain was sequenced within a study of T cell repertoires in cytomegalovirus infection. Background on the study: Public signatures in TCR beta pointed to CMV infection and matching HLA type. Regarding the study as a whole: HLA-C-restricted, CMV-specific TCR beta clonotypes were dominant ex vivo. Individuals carrying CMV plus the relevant HLA were identified by cumulative frequency of public TCR beta families.

In this sample, this clonotype turned up many times. Its specificity is unknown. This CDR3 is built from 15 residues. With 1 base removed from V and 7 bases from J, the gap between germline ends came to 16 bases. Germline V gene data show CDR1 as LNHNV and CDR2 as YYDKDF (reference sequence). TCRdb reanalysed the reads using MiXCR and keeps one entry per CDR3 protein. The repertoire consists of about 490,000 distinct CDR3 sequences, with about 11% occurring once and the leading ten covering roughly 10%. V is TRBV15 and J is TRBJ1-2; D is undetermined. Specimen: PBMCs. This receptor was obtained from a human donor in good health (CMV status not recorded). Some clones in this sample may be carry-over from other donors' samples. The CDR3 region has the DNA TGTGCCACCAGCAGAGCACTCTCCCCGGAGGGTGGCTACACCTTC. It specifies CATSRALSPEGGYTF.